This T cell receptor beta chain comes out of a study of spatial heterogeneity in lung cancer. At the level of the study: Mean representation of each unique TCR and UMI combination in the raw reads exceeded nine occurrences. Study findings and constraints: Estimated TCR-seq coverage of tumor T cells was only approximately 7% for alpha chains. For beta chains, the corresponding estimate was about 13%. It was found that expanded intratumoral alpha and beta TCR counts tracked tumor mutation counts.

As to time point: sample taken at primary tumor resection. The donors were approximately 65 patients with non-small cell lung cancer that was early-stage and untreated. No cell sorting; template was whole RNA from tumor, lung tissue or PBMC. From the 5' RACE reads, TCRdb called clonotypes with MiXCR, one entry per CDR3 protein. Among about 27,000 distinct CDR3 sequences listed, more than 5.5% were seen once. CDR3 length: 14 residues. Between the trimmed V and J ends, which lost 0 bases and 9 bases, there was a span of 13 bases. The germline gives CDR1 SGDLS, CDR2 YYNGEE. The sample holds a few counts of this clonotype. Its antigen is undetermined.

This receptor was identified in a male donor with early-stage non-small cell lung cancer. The chain carries TRBV9 and TRBJ2-1; either TRBD1 or TRBD2 may fit D (6 bases each). The specimen comprised lung tumor tissue, sampled at surgery. CDR3 in DNA: TGTGCCAGCAGCGTAGGCCGGGGGCCAGTTGAGCAGTTCTTC. Its translation: CASSVGRGPVEQFF.